These T cell receptor beta chains were read from a single sample in a study of response to subunit inactivated influenza vaccine. One entry per CDR3 protein, called by TCRdb with MiXCR from the RT-PCR reads. This sample has just under 550,000 distinct CDR3 sequences, with under 25% found just once. These data also featured in a second study, about T cells expressing NK-cell markers.

This material consisted of CD4+ T cells sorted from PBMCs, taken about 12 days after vaccination. The receptors originated from a man aged 50-60 years who received an inactivated influenza vaccine. Both conserved end residues are part of each CDR3. D genes are given only for firm matches.

D: -; V: TRBV7-2; J: TRBJ2-3; length: 15; CDR3: CASSSFGGYVDTQYF
D: -; V: TRBV20-1; J: TRBJ2-7; length: 12; CDR3: CSASLRADEQYF
D: TRBD1; V: TRBV2; J: TRBJ2-5; length: 12; CDR3: CASGQGLETQYF
D: -; V: TRBV9; J: TRBJ2-7; length: 14; CDR3: CASSVTPDSYEQYF
D: -; V: TRBV28; J: TRBJ2-3; length: 14; CDR3: CASSFSDATDTQYF
D: -; V: TRBV5-1; J: TRBJ2-3; length: 15; CDR3: CASSPDTSSTDTQYF
D: -; V: TRBV11-2; J: TRBJ2-6; length: 18; CDR3: CASSSGRGSSSGANVLTF
D: -; V: TRBV11-2; J: TRBJ2-7; length: 19; CDR3: CASSLLRAFGGSTIYEQYF
D: TRBD2; V: TRBV9; J: TRBJ2-3; length: 17; CDR3: CASSVAGLAGTTDTQYF
D: -; V: TRBV28; J: TRBJ1-2; length: 16; CDR3: CASSLLAGGEPYGYTF
D: -; V: TRBV7-8; J: TRBJ2-5; length: 16; CDR3: CASSLGRSGGLETQYF
D: -; V: TRBV11-2; J: TRBJ1-2; length: 13; CDR3: CASRGVMGLGYTF
D: TRBD2; V: TRBV7-2; J: TRBJ2-1; length: 14; CDR3: CASSPLGGWDEQFF
D: -; V: TRBV19; J: TRBJ2-5; length: 13; CDR3: CASSTRGSETQYF
D: -; V: TRBV12-3/TRBV12-4; J: TRBJ2-4; length: 11; CDR3: CASSFLNIQYF
D: -; V: TRBV20-1; J: TRBJ2-7; length: 14; CDR3: CSVLRADNSYEQYF
D: -; V: TRBV5-1; J: TRBJ1-2; length: 13; CDR3: CASSFVQDYGYTF
D: TRBD2; V: TRBV5-1; J: TRBJ2-5; length: 14; CDR3: CASRSGTRGETQYF
D: -; V: TRBV28; J: TRBJ2-7; length: 14; CDR3: CASIPSGVGYEQYF
D: -; V: TRBV20-1; J: TRBJ2-5; length: 16; CDR3: CSAKDLRDPYRETQYF
D: TRBD2; V: TRBV11-2; J: TRBJ2-2; length: 17; CDR3: CASSRKTSGGPTGELFF
D: -; V: TRBV28; J: TRBJ2-5; length: 12; CDR3: CASSRTQRSQYF
D: TRBD1; V: TRBV12-3/TRBV12-4; J: TRBJ1-5; length: 13; CDR3: CASRDRGSWSQHF
D: -; V: TRBV4-1; J: TRBJ1-5; length: 13; CDR3: CASSQDEGISQHF
D: TRBD1; V: TRBV20-1; J: TRBJ1-1; length: 14; CDR3: CSASYGTGVTEAFF
D: -; V: TRBV11-2; J: TRBJ2-7; length: 16; CDR3: CASSFAKGPKFYEQYF
D: TRBD1; V: TRBV29-1; J: TRBJ1-1; length: 13; CDR3: CSARQDRDTEAFF